The 18 T cell receptor beta chains listed next were all sequenced from one sample in a study of response to subunit inactivated influenza vaccine. Each CDR3 protein is one row after TCRdb ran MiXCR on the RT-PCR reads. The sample carries hundreds of thousands of distinct CDR3 sequences, around 13% recorded once. The source was PBMCs from blood, collected around 15 days before vaccination. The receptors here all came from a man aged 45-65 years who received an inactivated influenza vaccine.

This clonotype was picked up a small number of times. This chain uses TRBV20-1 with TRBJ1-4; no firm D call. Trimming stripped 5 bases from V and 8 bases from J, with 21 bases between. The CDR3 runs 15 residues. Germline V gives CDR1 DFQATT, CDR2 SNEGSKA (reference sequence). The CDR3 loop is CSAGPARGPGEKLFF. In nucleotides, the CDR3 is TGCAGTGCTGGACCCGCGCGCGGACCCGGGGAAAAACTGTTTTTT.

The chain uses TRBV12-3 or TRBV12-4 and TRBJ1-4, with 9 positions matching TRBD1. The CDR3 spans 14 residues. The ends lost 8 bases at V and 8 bases at J; junction bases unmatched: 9. The CDR3 region has the DNA TGTGCCAGCCGCCGGGGACAGGGCGACGAAAAACTGTTTTTT. Its protein product is CASRRGQGDEKLFF.

This clonotype showed up many times. V usage is TRBV12-3 or TRBV12-4 and J usage is TRBJ1-5; D gene unclear. The CDR3 consists of 14 residues. V lost 1 base and J lost 3, with 7 bases in between. The CDR3 here is CASSLGSDNQPQHF. In DNA, the CDR3 is TGTGCCAGCAGTTTAGGTTCGGACAATCAGCCCCAGCATTTT.

V usage is TRBV11-2 and J usage is TRBJ2-5, with D tentatively TRBD2 (6 bases). The CDR3 contains 15 residues. With 1 base removed from V and 1 base from J, the gap between germline ends came to 10 bases. The germline gives CDR1 SGHAT, CDR2 FQNNGV. CDR3 in DNA: TGTGCCAGCAGCTTAGGCGGGACCACCCAAGAGACCCAGTACTTC. Translated: CASSLGGTTQETQYF.

This clonotype was seen a handful of times. The V gene is TRBV18, the J gene TRBJ2-3; 7 bases are shared with TRBD2. V dropped 5 bases and J dropped 5; count of bases not matched to a gene: 13. The CDR3 covers 16 residues. The germline V gene encodes CDR1 KGHSH and CDR2 LQKENI. The CDR3 here is CASSAAALAVGDTQYF. DNA for the CDR3: TGTGCCAGCTCAGCAGCGGCGCTAGCGGTCGGAGATACGCAGTATTTT.

CDR3 in amino acids: CASSQAGAATNEKLFF. The CDR3 coding sequence is TGTGCCAGCAGCCAGGCAGGGGCCGCAACTAATGAAAAACTGTTTTTT. The chain employs TRBV4-2 and TRBJ1-4; maybe TRBD1 (6 bases). The CDR3 totals 16 residues. V dropped 3 bases and J dropped 0 bases, with 11 bases sitting between them. Germline V gene sequence: CDR1 LGHNA, CDR2 YNFKEQ.

The chain couples TRBV5-1 to TRBJ2-7; D may be TRBD1 (5 bases). The germline V gene encodes CDR1 SGHRS and CDR2 YFSETQ. The CDR3 has 14 residues. V was pared by 3 bases and J by 2 bases, with 12 bases between. The CDR3 reads CASSWGKGTYEQYF. The DNA of the CDR3 is TGCGCCAGCAGCTGGGGCAAAGGGACCTACGAGCAGTACTTC.

This clonotype was counted ten times or more. This sequence joins TRBV7-2 and TRBJ2-1; perhaps D is TRBD1 or TRBD2 (6 bases each). Germline V gene lookup returns CDR1 SGHTA and CDR2 FQGNSA. The CDR3 sequence is 16 residues long. Trimming stripped 0 bases from V and 4 bases from J, with 13 bases between. Here the CDR3 DNA reads TGTGCCAGCAGCTTAGCAGTTACAGGGAGGTACAATGAGCAGTTCTTC. Translated: CASSLAVTGRYNEQFF.

In this sample, this clonotype turned up a few times. This chain links TRBV7-3 with TRBJ2-5; 11 positions agree with TRBD1. The V and J ends lost 5 bases and 9 bases, in that order; junction bases with no gene match: 5. The CDR3 sequence is 13 residues long. CDR1 is SGHTA and CDR2 is FQGTGA in the germline V gene. CDR3 residues: CASSPGQGAPQYF. The CDR3, as DNA: TGTGCCAGCAGCCCTGGACAGGGGGCCCCCCAGTACTTC.

The CDR3 loop reads CSARRAREVPGPYEQYF. The CDR3 DNA follows: TGCAGTGCTAGACGGGCTCGGGAGGTTCCCGGCCCCTACGAGCAGTACTTC. The chain combines TRBV20-1 with TRBJ2-7, with 7 bases identical to TRBD2. V lost 2 bases, J lost 2 bases, and 15 bases stayed unmatched. The CDR3 covers 17 residues. In germline, CDR1 is DFQATT, CDR2 SNEGSKA (reference sequence).

This chain joins TRBV20-1 and TRBJ2-1, with 8 positions matching TRBD1. Germline lookup yields CDR1 DFQATT and CDR2 SNEGSKA (reference sequence). The CDR3 consists of 15 residues. After removal of 0 bases from V and 2 bases from J, the junction contained 3 bases not matched to a gene. CDR3 loop: CSARERTGPYNEQFF. Written as DNA, the CDR3 is TGCAGTGCTAGAGAAAGGACAGGGCCCTACAATGAGCAGTTCTTC.

The table lists this clonotype with a count of one. V is TRBV11-2 and J is TRBJ2-1; D is ambiguous. V was clipped by 0 bases and J by 6 bases, with 12 bases between them. The CDR3 covers 15 residues. The germline gives CDR1 SGHAT, CDR2 FQNNGV. CDR3 residues: CASSLDLGRPNEQFF. The CDR3 DNA reads TGTGCCAGCAGCTTAGATCTGGGCAGACCCAATGAGCAGTTCTTC. The whole variable domain, filled in from reference TRBV11-2 and TRBJ2-1, reads EAGVAQSPRYKIIEKRQSVAFWCNPISGHATLYWYQQILGQGPKLLIQFQNNGVVDDSQLPKDRFSAERLKGVDSTLKIQPAKLEDSAVYLCASSLDLGRPNEQFFGPGTRLTVL.

The genes are TRBV21-1 and TRBJ2-7; the table calls TRBD1, which could not be checked here. TRBV21-1 is described as a pseudogene. CDR3 length: 14 residues. The CDR3 reads CASSARGHHYEQYF. CDR3 in DNA: TGTGCCAGCAGCGCGCGGGGACACCACTACGAGCAGTACTTC.

This clonotype has only a few counts. J is TRBJ2-1 and V is TRBV3-1; D is undetermined. This CDR3 has 12 residues. V was shortened by 1 base and J by 8 bases, with 6 bases between the two germline ends. Germline CDR1 is LGHDT and CDR2 is YNNKEL (reference sequence). CDR3 amino acids: CASSQVSHEQFF. In nucleotides, the CDR3 is TGTGCCAGCAGCCAAGTTAGCCATGAGCAGTTCTTC.

This clonotype was detected ten times or more. This chain connects TRBV7-8 to TRBJ2-7; TRBD1 is a possible D gene (6 bases). The length of the CDR3 is 14 residues. CDR1 SGHVS and CDR2 FQNEAQ come from the germline V gene. V was cut by 4 bases and J by 0 bases, with 10 bases left in between. The CDR3 loop reads CASSSDRLSYEQYF. In nucleotides, the CDR3 is TGTGCCAGCAGCTCGGACAGACTCTCCTACGAGCAGTACTTC.

This clonotype has a count of ten or more. J is TRBJ2-5 and V is TRBV6-1, with 11 positions matching TRBD1. There are 14 residues in the CDR3. Trimming removed 4 bases from V and 4 bases from J; junction bases left unmatched: 2. Germline-derived CDR1 and CDR2 are MNHNS and SASEGT. The CDR3 reads CASSGTGGGETQYF. As DNA, the CDR3 is TGTGCCAGCAGTGGGACAGGGGGCGGAGAGACCCAGTACTTC.

This clonotype was picked up many times. The rearrangement uses TRBV12-3 or TRBV12-4 and TRBJ2-2; 8 bases match TRBD2. This CDR3 region has 15 residues. The junction had 9 bases not matched to a gene; V was cut back by 8 bases and J by 4 bases. CDR3 in DNA: TGTGCCAGCCTCGGGGGGGGGACTACCACCGGGGAGCTGTTTTTT. Its protein is CASLGGGTTTGELFF.

This clonotype has at least ten counts. J is TRBJ2-1 and V is TRBV7-9; TRBD2 matches at 13 bases. CDR1 is SEHNR and CDR2 is FQNEAQ in the germline V gene (reference sequence). The length of the CDR3 is 15 residues. The V gene end was trimmed by 5 bases and the J gene end by 8 bases; junction bases not matched to a gene: 6. This chain's CDR3 is CASSLGLAGVDEQFF. CDR3 coding DNA: TGTGCCAGCAGCCTCGGACTAGCGGGGGTTGATGAGCAGTTCTTC.